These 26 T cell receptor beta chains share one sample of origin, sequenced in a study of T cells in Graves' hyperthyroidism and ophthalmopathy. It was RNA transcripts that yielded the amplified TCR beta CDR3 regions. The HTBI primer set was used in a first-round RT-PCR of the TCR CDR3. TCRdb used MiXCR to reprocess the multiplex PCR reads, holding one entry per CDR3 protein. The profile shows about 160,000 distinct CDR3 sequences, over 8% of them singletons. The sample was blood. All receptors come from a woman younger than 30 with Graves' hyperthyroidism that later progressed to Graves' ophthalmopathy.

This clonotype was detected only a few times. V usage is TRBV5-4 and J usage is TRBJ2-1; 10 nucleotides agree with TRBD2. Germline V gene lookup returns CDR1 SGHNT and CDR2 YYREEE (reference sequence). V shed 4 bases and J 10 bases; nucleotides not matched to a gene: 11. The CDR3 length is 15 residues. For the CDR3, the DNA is TGTGCCAGCAGCCCCAGCGGGGGGGGTACAAGGGAGCAGTTCTTC. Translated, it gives CASSPSGGGTREQFF.

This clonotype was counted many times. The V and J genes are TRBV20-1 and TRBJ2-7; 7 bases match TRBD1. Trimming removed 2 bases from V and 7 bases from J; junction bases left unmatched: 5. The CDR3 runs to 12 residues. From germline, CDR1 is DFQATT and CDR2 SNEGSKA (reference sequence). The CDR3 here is CSARQGEREQYF. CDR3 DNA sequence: TGCAGTGCTAGACAGGGGGAGAGGGAGCAGTACTTC.

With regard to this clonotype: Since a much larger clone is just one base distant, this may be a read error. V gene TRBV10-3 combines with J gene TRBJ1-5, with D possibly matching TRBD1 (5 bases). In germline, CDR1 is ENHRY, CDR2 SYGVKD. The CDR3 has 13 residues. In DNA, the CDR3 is TGTGTCATCAGTTATCAGGGAAATCAGCCCCAGCATTTT. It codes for CVISYQGNQPQHF.

CDR3 bases: TGCAGTGCCAGAACGGGGGGAGCCTACGAGCAGTACTTC. It codes for CSARTGGAYEQYF. This chain joins TRBV20-1 and TRBJ2-7, with 7 bases matching TRBD2. Looked up from germline, CDR1 is DFQATT and CDR2 is SNEGSKA (reference sequence). The CDR3 consists of 13 residues. V lost 6 bases and J lost 2; bases outside the gene matches: 7.

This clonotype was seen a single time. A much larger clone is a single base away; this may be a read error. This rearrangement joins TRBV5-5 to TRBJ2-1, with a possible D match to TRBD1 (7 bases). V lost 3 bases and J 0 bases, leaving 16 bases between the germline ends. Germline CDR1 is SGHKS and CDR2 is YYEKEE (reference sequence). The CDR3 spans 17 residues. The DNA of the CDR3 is TGTGCCAGCAGCTCGGCGGAGGGGGCGGGCTCCTACAATGAGCAGTTCTTC. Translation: CASSSAEGAGSYNEQFF.

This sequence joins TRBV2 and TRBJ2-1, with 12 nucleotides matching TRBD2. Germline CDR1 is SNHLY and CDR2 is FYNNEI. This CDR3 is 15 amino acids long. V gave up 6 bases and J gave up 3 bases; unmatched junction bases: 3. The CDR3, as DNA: TGTGCCAGCAGCCCACTAGCGGGAGGCTACAATGAGCAGTTCTTC. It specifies CASSPLAGGYNEQFF.

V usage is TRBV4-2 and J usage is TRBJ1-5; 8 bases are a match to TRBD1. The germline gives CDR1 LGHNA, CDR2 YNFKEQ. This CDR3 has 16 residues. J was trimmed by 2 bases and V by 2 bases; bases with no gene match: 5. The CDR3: CASSQFGQGGNQPQHF. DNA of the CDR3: TGTGCCAGCAGCCAATTTGGACAGGGCGGCAATCAGCCCCAGCATTTT.

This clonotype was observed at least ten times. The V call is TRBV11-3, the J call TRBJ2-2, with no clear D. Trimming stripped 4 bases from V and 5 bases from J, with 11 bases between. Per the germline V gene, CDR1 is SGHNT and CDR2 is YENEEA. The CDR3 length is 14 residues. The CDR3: CASSSGARTGELFF. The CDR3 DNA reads TGTGCCAGCAGCTCGGGTGCAAGGACCGGGGAGCTGTTTTTT.

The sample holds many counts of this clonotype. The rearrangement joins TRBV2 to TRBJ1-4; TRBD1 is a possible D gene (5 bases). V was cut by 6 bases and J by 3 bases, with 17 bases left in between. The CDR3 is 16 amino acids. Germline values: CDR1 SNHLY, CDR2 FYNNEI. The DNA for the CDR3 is TGTGCCAGCAGCCCGGGGCACCTCGGTGCTAATGAAAAACTGTTTTTT. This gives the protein CASSPGHLGANEKLFF.

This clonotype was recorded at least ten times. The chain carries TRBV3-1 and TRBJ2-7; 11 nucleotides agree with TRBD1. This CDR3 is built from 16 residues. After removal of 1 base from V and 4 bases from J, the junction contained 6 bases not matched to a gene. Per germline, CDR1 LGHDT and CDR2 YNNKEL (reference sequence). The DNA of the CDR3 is TGTGCCAGCAGCCAAGGGACAGGGGGCGGCACTTACGAGCAGTACTTC. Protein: CASSQGTGGGTYEQYF.

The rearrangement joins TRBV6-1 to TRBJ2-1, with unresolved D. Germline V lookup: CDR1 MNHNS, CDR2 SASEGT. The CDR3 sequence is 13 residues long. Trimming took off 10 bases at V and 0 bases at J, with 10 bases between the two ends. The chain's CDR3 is CAITQSSYNEQFF. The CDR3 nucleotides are TGTGCCATCACCCAAAGCTCCTACAATGAGCAGTTCTTC.

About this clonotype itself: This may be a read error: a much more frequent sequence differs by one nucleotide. As DNA, the CDR3 is TGTGCCAGCAGCCAAGATCTCGGGACCCATAATGAGCAGTTCTTC. Translation gives CASSQDLGTHNEQFF. The chain joins TRBV3-1 to TRBJ2-1; D is tentatively TRBD1 or TRBD2 (5 bases each). The germline V gene has CDR1 LGHDT and CDR2 YNNKEL (reference sequence). Trimming pared 0 bases from V and 7 bases from J, leaving 13 bases between. The CDR3 is made up of 15 amino acids.

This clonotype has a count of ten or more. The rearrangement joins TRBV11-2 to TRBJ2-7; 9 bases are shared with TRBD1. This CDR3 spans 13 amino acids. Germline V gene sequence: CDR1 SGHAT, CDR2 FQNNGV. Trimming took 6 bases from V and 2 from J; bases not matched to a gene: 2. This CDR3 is CASRDRGAYEQYF. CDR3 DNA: TGTGCCAGCAGAGACAGGGGGGCCTACGAGCAGTACTTC.

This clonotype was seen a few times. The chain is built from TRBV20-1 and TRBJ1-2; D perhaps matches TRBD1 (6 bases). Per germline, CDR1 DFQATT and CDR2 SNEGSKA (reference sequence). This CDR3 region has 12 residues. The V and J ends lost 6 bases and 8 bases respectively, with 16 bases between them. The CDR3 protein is CSARTALEGYTF. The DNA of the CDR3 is TGCAGTGCCCGGACAGCCCTCGAAGGCTACACCTTC.

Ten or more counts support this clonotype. This CDR3 is CASSLGTGENYGYTF. In nucleotides, the CDR3 is TGTGCCAGCAGCTTAGGGACAGGGGAAAACTATGGCTACACCTTC. V usage is TRBV7-8 and J usage is TRBJ1-2; 9 nucleotides align to TRBD1. V lost 1 base and J lost 2; bases outside the gene matches: 2. Germline V gives CDR1 SGHVS, CDR2 FQNEAQ. This CDR3 has 15 amino acids.

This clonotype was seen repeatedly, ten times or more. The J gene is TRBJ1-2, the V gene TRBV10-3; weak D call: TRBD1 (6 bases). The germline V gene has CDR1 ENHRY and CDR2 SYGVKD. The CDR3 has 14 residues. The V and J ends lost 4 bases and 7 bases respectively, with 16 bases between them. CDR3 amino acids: CAISVEGGRGGYTF. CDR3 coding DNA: TGTGCCATCAGTGTCGAGGGGGGAAGGGGTGGCTACACCTTC.

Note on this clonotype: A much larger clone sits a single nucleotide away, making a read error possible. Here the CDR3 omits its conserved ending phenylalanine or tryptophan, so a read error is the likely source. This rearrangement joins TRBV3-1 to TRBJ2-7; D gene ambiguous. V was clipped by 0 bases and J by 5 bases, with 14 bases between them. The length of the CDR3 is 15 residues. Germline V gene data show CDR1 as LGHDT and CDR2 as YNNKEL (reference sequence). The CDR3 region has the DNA TGTGCCAGCAGCCAAGAACAACAACAGATGGACGAGCAGTACTCC. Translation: CASSQEQQQMDEQYS.

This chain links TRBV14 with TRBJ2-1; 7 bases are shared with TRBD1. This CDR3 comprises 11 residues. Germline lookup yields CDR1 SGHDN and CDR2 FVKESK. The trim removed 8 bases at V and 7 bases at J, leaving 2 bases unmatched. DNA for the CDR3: TGTGCCAGCGGCAGGGGGAATGAGCAGTTCTTC. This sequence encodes CASGRGNEQFF.

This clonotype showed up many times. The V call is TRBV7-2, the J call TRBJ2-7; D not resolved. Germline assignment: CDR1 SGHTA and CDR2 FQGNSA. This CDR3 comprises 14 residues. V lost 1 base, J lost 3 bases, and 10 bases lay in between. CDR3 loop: CASSLGGTLYEQYF. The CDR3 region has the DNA TGTGCCAGCAGCTTAGGAGGAACGCTCTACGAGCAGTACTTC.

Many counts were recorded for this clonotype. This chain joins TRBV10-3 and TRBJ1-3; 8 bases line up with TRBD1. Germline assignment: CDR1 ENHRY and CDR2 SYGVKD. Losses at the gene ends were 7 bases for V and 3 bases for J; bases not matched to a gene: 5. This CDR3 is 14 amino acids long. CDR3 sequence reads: CAITARGLGNTIYF. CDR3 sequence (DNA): TGTGCCATCACGGCCAGGGGGCTTGGAAACACCATATATTTT.

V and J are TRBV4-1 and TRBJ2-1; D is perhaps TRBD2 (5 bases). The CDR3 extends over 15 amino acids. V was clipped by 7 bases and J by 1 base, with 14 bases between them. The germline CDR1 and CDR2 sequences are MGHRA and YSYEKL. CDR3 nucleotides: TGCGCCAGCATCCGGACTGGCGGTTCCTACAATGAGCAGTTCTTC. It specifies CASIRTGGSYNEQFF.

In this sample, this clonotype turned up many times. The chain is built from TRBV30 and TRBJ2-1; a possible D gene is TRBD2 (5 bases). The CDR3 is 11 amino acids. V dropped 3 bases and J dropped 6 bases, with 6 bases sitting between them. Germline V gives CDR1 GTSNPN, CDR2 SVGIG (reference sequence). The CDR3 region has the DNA TGTGCCTGGAGACGGGGCAATGAGCAGTTCTTC. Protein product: CAWRRGNEQFF.

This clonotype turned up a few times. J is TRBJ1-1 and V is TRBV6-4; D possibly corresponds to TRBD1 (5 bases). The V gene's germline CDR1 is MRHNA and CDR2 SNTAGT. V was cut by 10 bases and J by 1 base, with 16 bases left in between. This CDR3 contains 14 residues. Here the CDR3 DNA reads TGTGCCAACACCGACGACAGCAAGAACACTGAAGCTTTCTTT. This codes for CANTDDSKNTEAFF.

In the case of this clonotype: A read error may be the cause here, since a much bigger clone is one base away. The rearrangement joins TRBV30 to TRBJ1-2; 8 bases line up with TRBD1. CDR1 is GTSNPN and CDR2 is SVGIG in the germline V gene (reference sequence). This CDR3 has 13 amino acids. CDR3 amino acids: CTWTQGAGYGYTF. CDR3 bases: TGTACCTGGACTCAGGGGGCTGGCTATGGCTACACCTTC.

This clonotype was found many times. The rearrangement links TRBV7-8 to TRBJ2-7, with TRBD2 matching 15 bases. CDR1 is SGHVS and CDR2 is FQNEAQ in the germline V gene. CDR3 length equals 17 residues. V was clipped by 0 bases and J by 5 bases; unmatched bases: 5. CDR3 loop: CASSLATGLAGGDEQYF. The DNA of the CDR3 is TGTGCCAGCAGCTTAGCGACGGGACTAGCGGGAGGCGACGAGCAGTACTTC.

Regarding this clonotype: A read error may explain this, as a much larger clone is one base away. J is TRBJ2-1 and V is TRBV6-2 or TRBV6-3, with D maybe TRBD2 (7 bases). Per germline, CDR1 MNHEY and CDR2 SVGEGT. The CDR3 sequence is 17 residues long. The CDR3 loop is CASSYNPGGLSHNEQFF. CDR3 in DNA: TGTGCCAGCAGTTATAATCCGGGGGGCCTCTCCCACAATGAGCAGTTCTTC.